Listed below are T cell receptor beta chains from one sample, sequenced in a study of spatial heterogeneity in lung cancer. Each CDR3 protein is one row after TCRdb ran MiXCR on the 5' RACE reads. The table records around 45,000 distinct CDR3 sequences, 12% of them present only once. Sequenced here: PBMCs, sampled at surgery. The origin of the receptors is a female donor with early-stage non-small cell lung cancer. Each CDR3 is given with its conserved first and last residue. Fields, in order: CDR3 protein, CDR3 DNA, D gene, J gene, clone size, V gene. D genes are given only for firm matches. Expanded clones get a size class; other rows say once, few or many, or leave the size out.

CASSRFGPNTEAFF	TGTGCCAGCAGCCGATTTGGCCCGAACACTGAAGCTTTCTTT	-	TRBJ1-1	many	TRBV6-5
CASSQDFGGHGNEQFF	TGCGCCAGCAGCCAAGATTTTGGGGGGCACGGAAATGAGCAGTTCTTC	-	TRBJ2-1	-	TRBV4-1
CSAGRDSHTQETQYF	TGCAGTGCGGGGAGGGACTCCCACACCCAAGAGACCCAGTACTTC	TRBD2	TRBJ2-5	many	TRBV20-1
CSARPSGTGEQYF	TGCAGTGCTAGGCCTAGCGGTACGGGCGAGCAGTACTTC	TRBD2	TRBJ2-7	-	TRBV20-1
CASSLRPQGLTDTQYF	TGTGCCAGCAGCTTACGACCCCAGGGACTCACAGATACGCAGTATTTT	-	TRBJ2-3	-	TRBV7-2
CSVTGTSGPDTQYF	TGCAGCGTGACCGGGACTAGCGGGCCAGATACGCAGTATTTT	TRBD2	TRBJ2-3	once	TRBV29-1
CASSFVVGGEKLFF	TGTGCCAGCAGTTTCGTCGTGGGAGGCGAAAAACTGTTTTTT	-	TRBJ1-4	many	TRBV12-3/TRBV12-4
CASSLAQGWTEAFF	TGTGCCAGCAGCTTAGCACAGGGGTGGACTGAAGCTTTCTTT	TRBD1	TRBJ1-1	-	TRBV7-9
CASSLARGQGRTGELFF	TGTGCCAGCAGCTTAGCGCGTGGACAGGGGAGGACCGGGGAGCTGTTTTTT	TRBD1	TRBJ2-2	many	TRBV7-2
CASSHQQTANYGYTF	TGTGCCAGCAGCCACCAGCAGACGGCTAACTATGGCTACACCTTC	-	TRBJ1-2	-	TRBV3-1
CASSPPVAPETQYF	TGTGCCAGCAGCCCTCCCGTGGCTCCCGAGACCCAGTACTTC	-	TRBJ2-5	few	TRBV7-8
CASSLPLDGLNEQYF	TGCGCCAGCAGCTTACCCCTGGACGGGTTAAACGAGCAGTACTTC	-	TRBJ2-7	few	TRBV5-1
CASSLGSYNEQFF	TGTGCCAGCAGCTTGGGCTCCTACAATGAGCAGTTCTTC	-	TRBJ2-1	many	TRBV5-6
CASSLTGEGEQYF	TGTGCCAGCAGCTTGACAGGGGAAGGCGAGCAGTACTTC	TRBD1	TRBJ2-7	-	TRBV5-6
CASMGQSYEQYF	TGTGCCAGTATGGGACAAAGTTACGAGCAGTACTTC	-	TRBJ2-7	-	TRBV19
CASSLTRDRAHEQYF	TGCGCCAGCAGCTTGACCCGGGACAGGGCCCACGAGCAGTACTTC	TRBD1	TRBJ2-7	-	TRBV5-1
CASSKYTGEFNEKLFF	TGTGCCAGCAGCAAGTACACAGGAGAGTTTAATGAAAAACTGTTTTTT	-	TRBJ1-4	-	TRBV7-2
CASSARGNQPQHF	TGTGCCAGTAGCGCAAGGGGGAATCAGCCCCAGCATTTT	-	TRBJ1-5	few	TRBV19
CASRFDLTGNNQPQHF	TGTGCCAGCAGATTCGACTTGACGGGTAACAATCAGCCCCAGCATTTT	-	TRBJ1-5	few	TRBV6-6
CASSIERGLNSGAQSNTQYF	TGTGCCAGTAGTATAGAACGAGGCCTTAATAGCGGGGCGCAATCAAATACGCAGTATTTT	TRBD2	TRBJ2-3	many	TRBV19
CASSLQAITEAFF	TGTGCCAGCAGCTTACAGGCGATCACTGAAGCTTTCTTT	-	TRBJ1-1	-	TRBV5-5
CASSLAGTSGKLFF	TGTGCCAGCAGCTTAGCGGGGACAAGCGGGAAACTGTTTTTT	-	TRBJ1-4	-	TRBV7-2
CSVGEAGASTDTQYF	TGCAGCGTTGGTGAGGCGGGGGCTAGCACAGATACGCAGTATTTT	-	TRBJ2-3	many	TRBV29-1
CASSISGGVNYEQYF	TGTGCCAGCAGCATCTCAGGAGGGGTTAACTACGAGCAGTACTTC	-	TRBJ2-7	many	TRBV7-6
CSASPLGARGTQYF	TGCAGTGCTAGTCCTTTGGGGGCCCGAGGTACCCAGTACTTC	-	TRBJ2-5	many	TRBV20-1
CASSPAGGSQETQYF	TGTGCCAGCAGCCCGGCGGGGGGGAGCCAAGAGACCCAGTACTTC	TRBD2	TRBJ2-5	-	TRBV11-2
CSAPSRDTGELFF	TGCAGTGCTCCTTCTCGGGACACCGGGGAGCTGTTTTTT	-	TRBJ2-2	many	TRBV20-1
CASSLMNTEAFF	TGTGCCAGCAGCCTAATGAACACTGAAGCTTTCTTT	-	TRBJ1-1	-	TRBV7-6
CASSYPISGESSCNEQFF	TGTGCCAGCAGTTACCCAATTAGCGGGGAGAGCTCCTGCAATGAGCAGTTCTTC	TRBD2	TRBJ2-1	once	TRBV6-2/TRBV6-3
CASSALAGGQETQYF	TGTGCCAGTAGTGCTCTAGCGGGGGGGCAGGAGACCCAGTACTTC	TRBD2	TRBJ2-5	few	TRBV19
CASSFRGHDEAFF	TGTGCCAGCAGCTTCAGGGGGCATGATGAAGCTTTCTTT	TRBD1	TRBJ1-1	-	TRBV7-2
CASSQETSGAPQFF	TGTGCCAGCAGCCAGGAAACTAGCGGGGCACCCCAGTTCTTC	TRBD2	TRBJ2-1	few	TRBV3-1
CASSYSSRIRGGAEKLFF	TGTGCCAGCAGTTACTCGTCGCGAATAAGGGGGGGAGCTGAAAAACTGTTTTTT	-	TRBJ1-4	-	TRBV6-5
CASSPMGLGSYNEQFF	TGTGCCAGCTCACCAATGGGACTAGGGTCCTACAATGAGCAGTTCTTC	TRBD2	TRBJ2-1	few	TRBV18
CASSVQGEANYGYTF	TGTGCCAGCAGTGTACAGGGGGAAGCTAACTATGGCTACACCTTC	TRBD1	TRBJ1-2	many	TRBV6-6
CASSQDLLNTEAFF	TGTGCCAGCAGCCAAGACTTGTTGAACACTGAAGCTTTCTTT	-	TRBJ1-1	once	TRBV14
CASSQGGQSLSGANVLTF	TGTGCCAGCAGCCAAGGAGGACAGAGCCTCTCTGGGGCCAACGTCCTGACTTTC	-	TRBJ2-6	few	TRBV7-9
CASKLTSGSTDTQYF	TGTGCCAGCAAACTGACTAGCGGTTCCACAGATACGCAGTATTTT	TRBD2	TRBJ2-3	many	TRBV27
CASSSNNPGGSSYNEQFF	TGTGCCAGCAGCTCAAATAATCCAGGGGGAAGCTCCTACAATGAGCAGTTCTTC	TRBD1	TRBJ2-1	many	TRBV7-6
CASTLSGGNQPQHF	TGTGCCAGCACCCTGAGTGGGGGAAATCAGCCCCAGCATTTT	-	TRBJ1-5	-	TRBV12-3/TRBV12-4
CAWSVGQIYEQYF	TGTGCCTGGAGTGTGGGCCAGATCTACGAGCAGTACTTC	-	TRBJ2-7	-	TRBV30
CASTRGGETRHQHF	TGTGCCAGCACCAGGGGGGGCGAAACGCGTCACCAGCATTTT	TRBD1	TRBJ1-5	few	TRBV12-3/TRBV12-4
CASSFQGAGYEQYF	TGTGCCAGCAGTTTTCAGGGGGCAGGCTACGAGCAGTACTTC	TRBD1	TRBJ2-7	-	TRBV6-6
CSASPWGGAATEAFF	TGCAGTGCTAGCCCCTGGGGGGGGGCGGCCACTGAAGCTTTCTTT	-	TRBJ1-1	many	TRBV20-1
CASGTLSGNTIYF	TGTGCCAGCGGAACCCTGTCCGGAAACACCATATATTTT	-	TRBJ1-3	few	TRBV12-3/TRBV12-4
CASSLFSMGNQPQHF	TGTGCCAGCAGTTTATTCAGTATGGGCAATCAGCCCCAGCATTTT	-	TRBJ1-5	few	TRBV28
CASSLPLGAGLQYEQYF	TGTGCCAGCAGCTTACCCTTAGGTGCAGGGTTGCAGTACGAGCAGTACTTC	-	TRBJ2-7	few	TRBV11-2
CASSLGRTNEKLFF	TGCGCCAGCAGCTTAGGGCGGACTAATGAAAAACTGTTTTTT	-	TRBJ1-4	many	TRBV5-1
CATSRDSGMAEHEKLFF	TGTGCCACCAGCAGAGATTCAGGGATGGCTGAACATGAAAAACTGTTTTTT	-	TRBJ1-4	once	TRBV15
CASSSYPDTQYF	TGTGCCAGCAGCTCCTACCCAGATACGCAGTATTTT	-	TRBJ2-3	few	TRBV14
CAWMRLQNTDTQYF	TGTGCCTGGATGAGGCTGCAGAACACAGATACGCAGTATTTT	-	TRBJ2-3	-	TRBV30
CASSQEWRGGYNEQFF	TGCGCCAGCAGCCAAGAGTGGCGGGGGGGTTACAATGAGCAGTTCTTC	TRBD2	TRBJ2-1	-	TRBV4-3